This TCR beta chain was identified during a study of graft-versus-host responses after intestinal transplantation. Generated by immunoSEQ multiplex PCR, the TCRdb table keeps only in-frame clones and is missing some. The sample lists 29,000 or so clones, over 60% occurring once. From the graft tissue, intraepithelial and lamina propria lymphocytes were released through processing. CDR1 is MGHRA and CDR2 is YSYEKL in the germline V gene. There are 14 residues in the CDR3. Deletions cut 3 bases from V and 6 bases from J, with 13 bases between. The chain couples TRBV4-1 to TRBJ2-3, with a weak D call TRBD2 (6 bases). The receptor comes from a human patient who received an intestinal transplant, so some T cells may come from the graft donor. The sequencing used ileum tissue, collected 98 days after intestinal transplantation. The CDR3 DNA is TGCGCCAGCAGCCAGTGGGGGGAGAGGGATACGCAGTATTTT. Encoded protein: CASSQWGERDTQYF.